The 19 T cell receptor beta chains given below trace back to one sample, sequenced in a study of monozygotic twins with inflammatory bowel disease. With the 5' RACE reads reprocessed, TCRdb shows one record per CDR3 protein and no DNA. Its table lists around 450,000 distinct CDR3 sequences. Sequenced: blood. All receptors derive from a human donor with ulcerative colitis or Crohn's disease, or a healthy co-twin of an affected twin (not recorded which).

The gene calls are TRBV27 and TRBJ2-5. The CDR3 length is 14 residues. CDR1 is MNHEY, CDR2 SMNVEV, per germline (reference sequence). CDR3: CASSSYTRQETQYF.

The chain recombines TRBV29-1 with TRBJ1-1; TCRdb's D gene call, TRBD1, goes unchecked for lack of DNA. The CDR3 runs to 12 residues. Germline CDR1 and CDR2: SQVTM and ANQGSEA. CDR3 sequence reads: CSGAGTGKEAFF.

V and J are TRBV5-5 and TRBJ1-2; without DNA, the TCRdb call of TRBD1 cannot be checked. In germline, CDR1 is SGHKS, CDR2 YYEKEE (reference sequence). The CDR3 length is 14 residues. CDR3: CASSSAGGNYGYTF.

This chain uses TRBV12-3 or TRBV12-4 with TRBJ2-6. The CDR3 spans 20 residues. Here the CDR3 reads CASSSNTGTNSSSGANVLTF.

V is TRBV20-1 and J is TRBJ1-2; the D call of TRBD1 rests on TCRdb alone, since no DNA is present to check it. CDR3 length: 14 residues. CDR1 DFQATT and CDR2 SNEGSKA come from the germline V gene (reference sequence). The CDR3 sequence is CSAFDGTAFYGYTF.

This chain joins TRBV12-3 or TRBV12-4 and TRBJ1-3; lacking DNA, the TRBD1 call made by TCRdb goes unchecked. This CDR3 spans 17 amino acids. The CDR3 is CASSPRVGQGTGNTIYF.

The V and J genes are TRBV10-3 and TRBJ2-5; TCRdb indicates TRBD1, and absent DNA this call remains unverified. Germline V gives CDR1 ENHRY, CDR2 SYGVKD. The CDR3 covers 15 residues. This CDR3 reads CAISTGTGGQETQYF.

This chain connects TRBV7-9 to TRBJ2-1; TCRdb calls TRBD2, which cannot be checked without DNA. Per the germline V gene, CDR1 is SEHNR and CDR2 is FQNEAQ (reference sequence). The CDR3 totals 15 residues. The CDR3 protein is CASSSAPYAGNEQFF.

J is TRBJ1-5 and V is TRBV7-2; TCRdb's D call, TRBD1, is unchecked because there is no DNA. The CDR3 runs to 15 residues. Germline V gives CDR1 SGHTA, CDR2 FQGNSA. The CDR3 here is CASSLKSGGGQPQHF.

The CDR3 loop reads CASSYNPVNSYEQYF. The rearrangement uses TRBV6-2 or TRBV6-3 and TRBJ2-7; TCRdb names TRBD1, which stays unverified in the absence of DNA. Germline V gene data show CDR1 as MNHEY and CDR2 as SVGEGT. The CDR3 has 15 amino acids.

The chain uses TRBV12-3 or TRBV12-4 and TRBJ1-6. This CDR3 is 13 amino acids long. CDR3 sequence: CASTLSYNSPLHF.

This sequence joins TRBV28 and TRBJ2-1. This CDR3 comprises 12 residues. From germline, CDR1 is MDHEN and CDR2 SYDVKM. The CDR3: CASRNPNNEQFF.

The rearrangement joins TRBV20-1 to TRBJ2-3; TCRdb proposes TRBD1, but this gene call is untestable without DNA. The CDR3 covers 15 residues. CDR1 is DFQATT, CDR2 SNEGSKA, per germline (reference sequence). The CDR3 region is CSARAPGVRTDTQYF.

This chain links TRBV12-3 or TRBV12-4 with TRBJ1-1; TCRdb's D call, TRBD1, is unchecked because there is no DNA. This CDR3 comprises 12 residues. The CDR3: CASSPRTGEAFF.

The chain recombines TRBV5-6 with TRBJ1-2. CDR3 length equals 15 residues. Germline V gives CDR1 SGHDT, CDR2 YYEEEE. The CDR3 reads CASSLDALGKRGYTF.

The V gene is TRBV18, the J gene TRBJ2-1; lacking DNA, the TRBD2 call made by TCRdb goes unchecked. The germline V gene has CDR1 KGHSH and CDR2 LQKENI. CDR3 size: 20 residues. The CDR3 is CASSPGLAGGPRFNYNEQFF.

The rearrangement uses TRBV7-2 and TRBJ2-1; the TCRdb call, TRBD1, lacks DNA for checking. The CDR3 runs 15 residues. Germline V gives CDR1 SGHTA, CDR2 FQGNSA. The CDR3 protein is CASSIGWGQLLEQFF.

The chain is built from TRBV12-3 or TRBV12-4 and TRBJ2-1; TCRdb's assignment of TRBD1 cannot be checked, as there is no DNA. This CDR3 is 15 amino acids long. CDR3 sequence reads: CASSLVGASGGEQFF.

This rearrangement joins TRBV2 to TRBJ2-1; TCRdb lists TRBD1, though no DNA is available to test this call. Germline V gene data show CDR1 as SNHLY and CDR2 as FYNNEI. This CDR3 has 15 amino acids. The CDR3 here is CASSRDRWSNNEQFF. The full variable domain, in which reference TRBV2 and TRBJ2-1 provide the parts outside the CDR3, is EPEVTQTPSHQVTQMGQEVILRCVPISNHLYFYWYRQILGQKVEFLVSFYNNEISEKSEIFDDQFSVERPDGSNFTLKIRSTKLEDSAMYFCASSRDRWSNNEQFFGPGTRLTVL.